These T cell receptor beta chains were read from a single sample in a study of tumor and adjacent non-tumor tissue in lung cancer. A single record per CDR3 protein comes from TCRdb applying MiXCR to the multiplex PCR reads. The sample consists of roughly 120,000 distinct CDR3 sequences, 84% of them appearing once. The source material was lung tumor tissue. The receptors stem from a man between 65 and 85 years old with non-small cell lung cancer. The CDR3 runs from the conserved cysteine through the conserved F or W. D genes are given only for firm matches. Size is stated for part of the rows, as once, few or many counts, or as a class when the clone is expanded.

V	size	D	J	CDR3	DNA
TRBV6-5	NA	NA	TRBJ2-7	CASSAGPSTYEQYF	TGTGCCAGCAGTGCCGGACCGAGTACCTACGAGCAGTACTTC
TRBV6-5	NA	TRBD2	TRBJ2-3	CASSSSRGSGTIDTQYF	TGTGCCAGCAGTTCCTCTCGGGGTAGCGGGACAATAGATACGCAGTATTTT
TRBV12-3/TRBV12-4	NA	TRBD2	TRBJ2-4	CASSPNWGLLAKNIQYF	TGTGCCAGCAGCCCGAACTGGGGACTACTGGCCAAAAACATTCAGTACTTC
TRBV11-2	NA	NA	TRBJ1-2	CVSSIVGGGYTF	TGTGTCAGCAGCATAGTGGGGGGAGGCTACACCTTC
TRBV29-1	NA	NA	TRBJ2-5	CSVDSGSETPYF	TGCAGCGTTGACTCCGGGTCGGAGACCCCGTACTTC
TRBV6-5	NA	NA	TRBJ1-2	CASSYSGVTLVYGYSF	TGTGCCAGCAGTTACTCGGGGGTCACCCTAGTCTATGGCTACAGCTTC
TRBV6-1	many	NA	TRBJ2-2	CASRPHEGSTGELFF	TGTGCCAGCAGACCCCATGAGGGAAGCACCGGGGAGCTGTTTTTT
TRBV11-3	NA	TRBD2	TRBJ2-1	CARSLLGTSWGYNEQFF	TGTGCAAGAAGCCTCCTAGGGACTAGCTGGGGCTACAATGAGCAGTTCTTC
TRBV11-2	NA	NA	TRBJ2-3	CASSLSPGLNTQYF	TGTGCCAGCAGCCTAAGCCCAGGGTTAAATACACAGTATTTT
TRBV5-1	NA	NA	TRBJ1-2	CDSSLAGGKGYGYTF	TGCGACAGCAGCTTGGCCGGAGGGAAAGGGTATGGGTACACCTTC
TRBV13	NA	NA	TRBJ2-7	CGSSSTTVDEQYF	TGTGGCAGCAGCTCAACCACGGTGGACGAACAGTACTTC
TRBV10-3	NA	NA	TRBJ2-1	CAINEYRDSYNEQFF	TGTGCCATCAATGAGTACCGGGACTCATACAATGAGCAGTTCTTC
TRBV20-1	NA	TRBD2	TRBJ2-1	CSATYQLAGGNKQFF	TGCAGTGCTACCTACCAACTAGCGGGAGGCAATAAGCAGTTCTTC
TRBV15	once	TRBD2	TRBJ2-5	CATSSVAGETQYF	TGTGCCACCAGCAGTGTAGCGGGAGAGACCCAGTACTTC
TRBV29-1	medium-sized	TRBD2	TRBJ2-7	CSVDGLAGAYEQYF	TGCAGCGTTGACGGACTAGCGGGGGCCTACGAGCAGTACTTC
TRBV6-5	NA	NA	TRBJ1-1	CASSSGMGGRTFF	TGTGCCAGCAGCTCCGGGATGGGGGGCAGAACTTTCTTT
TRBV28	NA	NA	TRBJ1-3	CASSFLGNTIYF	TGTGCCAGCAGTTTTCTTGGAAACACCATATATTTT
TRBV4-1	NA	NA	TRBJ1-1	CASSQDGADKGQYTEAFF	TGCGCCAGTAGCCAAGACGGTGCGGACAAGGGGCAATACACTGAAGCTTTCTTT
TRBV6-5	NA	TRBD2	TRBJ2-1	CARSGGLTGGEQFF	TGTGCCAGGAGTGGGGGACTAACGGGCGGCGAGCAGTTCTTC
TRBV29-1	NA	NA	TRBJ1-2	CSVEQYVQGHTNYGYAF	TGCAGCGTTGAACAGTACGTTCAGGGTCATACTAACTATGGCTACGCCTTC
TRBV4-1	NA	NA	TRBJ1-1	CANSTQGGTQAFF	TGCGCCAACAGCACCCAGGGTGGCACTCAAGCTTTCTTT
TRBV29-1	NA	NA	TRBJ1-2	CSVEPAGVVYGYTF	TGCAGCGTTGAACCGGCAGGGGTCGTGTATGGCTACACCTTC
TRBV11-1	NA	TRBD1	TRBJ1-2	CARSLDGTASHGYTF	TGTGCCAGAAGCTTAGACGGGACAGCTTCTCATGGTTACACCTTC
TRBV12-3/TRBV12-4	NA	NA	TRBJ2-3	CVSSLTTVGTDTQYF	TGTGTCAGCAGTTTAACAACGGTAGGCACAGATACACAGTATTTT
TRBV6-2/TRBV6-3	NA	NA	TRBJ2-1	CASNRGSYNERFF	TGTGCCAGCAACAGAGGCAGTTATAATGAGCGGTTCTTC
TRBV11-3	NA	NA	TRBJ1-2	CASSLLRTRLYGYTF	TGTGCCAGCAGTTTATTGCGGACAAGGCTTTATGGTTACACCTTC
TRBV6-5	NA	NA	TRBJ2-7	CVSSYWTWEYF	TGTGTCAGCAGTTACTGGACATGGGAGTACTTC
TRBV11-3	NA	NA	TRBJ2-7	CASSLLFYEQYF	TGTGCTAGCAGCTTACTTTTTTATGAGCAGTACTTC
TRBV6-5	NA	NA	TRBJ2-5	CASTKNQGGRETHYF	TGTGCCAGCACCAAAAACCAGGGGGGCCGAGAGACCCACTACTTC
TRBV15	few	NA	TRBJ2-2	CATSSGDTHTGELFF	TGTGCCACCAGCAGTGGGGACACCCACACCGGGGAGCTGTTTTTT
TRBV5-1	NA	NA	TRBJ1-1	CVSRLMGADTEAFF	TGCGTCAGCAGGTTAATGGGGGCTGACACTGAAGCTTTCTTT
TRBV10-3	NA	NA	TRBJ1-6	CATQGSRGNSPLHF	TGTGCAACCCAGGGGAGCAGGGGCAATTCACCCCTCCACTTC
TRBV6-6	NA	NA	TRBJ2-7	CTSTGFHEQYF	TGTACCAGCACAGGCTTCCATGAGCAGTACTTC
TRBV7-8	few	NA	TRBJ2-7	CASSSSGLAGTYEQYF	TGTGCCAGCAGTTCGTCCGGACTGGCGGGAACTTACGAGCAATACTTC
TRBV24-1	few	TRBD1	TRBJ1-2	CATSDPLGQGKNYGYIF	TGTGCCACCAGCGATCCACTCGGACAGGGAAAGAACTATGGCTACATCTTC
TRBV10-2	NA	NA	TRBJ2-1	CASRPPGPSSHEQFF	TGTGCCAGCAGACCCCCGGGACCCTCTTCTCATGAGCAATTCTTC
TRBV20-1	NA	NA	TRBJ2-3	CSAPRRFGGLTDTQYF	TGCAGTGCTCCGCGTCGGTTCGGGGGCTTGACAGATACGCAATATTTT